What follows are 16 T cell receptor beta chains derived from one specimen sequenced in a study of blood T cells in healthy people across ages. Next came a second PCR, run for roughly 6 to 11 cycles, which used a sample-barcoded 5' primer along with a J-beta primer mix. MiXCR, applied by TCRdb to the 5' RACE reads, yields one record per CDR3 protein. The sample has about 780,000 distinct CDR3 sequences, 20% to 30% seen once. This sample also appeared in a second study, on T cells of mothers and their children.

The specimen was blood. The receptor source for this set is a boy aged 5-17 years in good health.

The chain uses TRBV20-1 and TRBJ2-1, with D unresolved. V was clipped by 4 bases and J by 1 base, with 11 bases between them. Germline CDR1 DFQATT, CDR2 SNEGSKA (reference sequence). CDR3 length: 14 residues. This CDR3 reads CSAKRTGSYNEQFF. The CDR3 DNA follows: TGCAGTGCTAAAAGGACGGGTTCCTACAATGAGCAGTTCTTC.

The chain uses TRBV19 and TRBJ1-2; D is ambiguous. Trimming stripped 4 bases from V and 2 bases from J, with 8 bases between. This CDR3 region has 13 residues. Germline V gene lookup returns CDR1 LNHDA and CDR2 SQIVND (reference sequence). For the CDR3, the DNA is TGTGCCAGTAGTACATCAGAAAACTATGGCTACACCTTC. Its protein is CASSTSENYGYTF.

The chain links TRBV27 to TRBJ2-7; TRBD2 matches at 9 bases. This CDR3 is built from 15 residues. J lost 4 bases, V lost 3 bases, and 7 bases had no gene match. Looked up from germline, CDR1 is MNHEY and CDR2 is SMNVEV (reference sequence). CDR3 bases: TGTGCCAGCAGTTTCTCGGGACTAGCAGCTTACGAGCAGTACTTC. Encoded protein: CASSFSGLAAYEQYF.

In its sample, this clonotype was seen a few times. The chain links TRBV18 to TRBJ2-4; TRBD1 matches 9 bases. Germline values: CDR1 KGHSH, CDR2 LQKENI. The CDR3 has 14 amino acids. Trimming cost V 3 bases and J 8 bases; bases outside gene matches: 5. For the CDR3, the DNA is TGTGCCAGCTCACCGGGACAGGGTTTAGACATTCAGTACTTC. Translated, it gives CASSPGQGLDIQYF. Using reference TRBV18 and TRBJ2-4 for the parts outside the CDR3, the full variable domain is NAGVMQNPRHLVRRRGQEARLRCSPMKGHSHVYWYRQLPEEGLKFMVYLQKENIIDESGMPKERFSAEFPKEGPSILRIQQVVRGDSAAYFCASSPGQGLDIQYFGAGTRLSVL.

The chain employs TRBV7-2 and TRBJ2-1, with 7 bases aligning to TRBD2. The J call could be wrong; TRBJ2-5 is a better fit for the DNA end. CDR3 size: 15 residues. Germline CDR1 SGHTA, CDR2 FQGNSA. This CDR3 reads CASSRRDYPQETQYF. CDR3 nucleotide sequence: TGTGCCAGCAGCCGCCGGGACTACCCCCAAGAGACCCAGTACTTC.

This clonotype was detected many times. J is TRBJ1-6 and V is TRBV3-1; 8 bases are shared with TRBD1. The V segment lost 4 bases and the J segment 8 bases; nucleotides outside the gene matches: 4. CDR1 and CDR2 (germline): LGHDT, YNNKEL (reference sequence). The CDR3 has 14 residues. In nucleotides, the CDR3 is TGTGCCAGCAGCCTCGGACAGGGAGATTCACCCCTCCACTTT. It encodes CASSLGQGDSPLHF.

The chain carries TRBV12-3 or TRBV12-4 and TRBJ1-1; D is unresolved. Trimming cost V 3 bases and J 5 bases, with 13 bases left between them. The CDR3 extends over 14 amino acids. The CDR3 DNA is TGTGCCAGCAGTTTCGTAGGCGCGGGGACTGAAGCTTTCTTT. Translated: CASSFVGAGTEAFF.

V is TRBV25-1 and J is TRBJ2-3; TRBD2 might be the D (5 bases). With 3 bases removed from V and 2 bases from J, the gap between germline ends came to 9 bases. The CDR3 contains 14 residues. CDR1 MGHDK and CDR2 SYGVNS come from the germline V gene. The CDR3 sequence is CASSDVGLTDTQYF. DNA for the CDR3: TGTGCCAGCAGTGATGTCGGACTCACAGATACGCAGTATTTT.

The V and J genes are TRBV12-3 or TRBV12-4 and TRBJ1-2; TRBD1 is a possible D gene (5 bases). The CDR3 length is 15 residues. V was clipped by 5 bases and J by 4 bases, with 17 bases between them. In nucleotides, the CDR3 is TGTGCCAGCAGTCGGGGCCAGGGTAGATCCTATGGCTACACCTTC. Residues: CASSRGQGRSYGYTF.

This clonotype was detected only a few times. This chain's CDR3 is CASSLLCDYEQYF. The CDR3 nucleotides are TGTGCCAGCAGCCTATTGTGCGACTACGAGCAGTACTTC. This rearrangement joins TRBV21-1 to TRBJ2-7. TRBV21-1 is a pseudogene. The CDR3 totals 13 residues.

This sequence joins TRBV7-9 and TRBJ1-1; tentative D call: TRBD1 (5 bases). CDR1 SEHNR and CDR2 FQNEAQ come from the germline V gene (reference sequence). This CDR3 is built from 16 residues. Trimming removed 5 bases at V and 2 bases at J, with 18 bases between. The CDR3 nucleotides read TGTGCCAGCAGCCAGCGGGGACTCCTTACCAACACTGAAGCTTTCTTT. Encoded protein: CASSQRGLLTNTEAFF.

The rearrangement joins TRBV10-3 to TRBJ2-7, with TRBD2 matching 9 bases. The CDR3 is 15 amino acids. CDR1 and CDR2 from the germline V gene are ENHRY and SYGVKD. The trim removed 6 bases at V and 3 bases at J, leaving 9 bases unmatched. The CDR3, as DNA: TGTGCCATCAGCGGAAGTAGCGGGGGAAGCTACGAGCAGTACTTC. It specifies CAISGSSGGSYEQYF.

The chain links TRBV20-1 to TRBJ1-1; a weak D match, TRBD1 (6 bases). This CDR3 spans 14 amino acids. V gave up 6 bases and J gave up 1 base, with 15 bases separating them. Germline V gene lookup returns CDR1 DFQATT and CDR2 SNEGSKA (reference sequence). CDR3 protein: CSAPAGEGNTEAFF. CDR3 coding DNA: TGCAGTGCCCCCGCAGGGGAAGGGAACACTGAAGCTTTCTTT.

This clonotype turned up a few times. The chain links TRBV20-1 to TRBJ2-5, with D possibly matching TRBD2 (6 bases). Germline V lookup: CDR1 DFQATT, CDR2 SNEGSKA (reference sequence). The V gene lost 4 bases and the J gene lost 5 bases, with 17 bases spanning the gap. The CDR3 has 14 residues. The CDR3 reads CSATLGRLEETQYF. CDR3 DNA sequence: TGCAGTGCTACCCTGGGGAGGCTGGAGGAGACCCAGTACTTC.

V and J are TRBV11-2 and TRBJ2-3, with 8 bases lining up with TRBD1. The V segment lost 8 bases and the J segment 1 base; nucleotides outside the gene matches: 5. CDR3 length: 14 amino acids. CDR1 SGHAT and CDR2 FQNNGV come from the germline V gene. The CDR3 sequence: CASAGQGGTDTQYF. Written as DNA, the CDR3 is TGTGCCAGCGCCGGACAGGGAGGCACAGATACGCAGTATTTT.

The table lists this clonotype with a few counts. V is TRBV18 and J is TRBJ1-1, with D maybe TRBD1 (5 bases). The CDR3 is made up of 16 amino acids. The V and J ends lost 0 bases and 4 bases respectively, with 15 bases between them. Germline CDR1 KGHSH, CDR2 LQKENI. CDR3 sequence (DNA): TGTGCCAGCTCACCACCGAGCATGGGGCCTGGCACTGAAGCTTTCTTT. This encodes CASSPPSMGPGTEAFF. The full variable domain, its missing parts supplied by reference TRBV18 and TRBJ1-1, is NAGVMQNPRHLVRRRGQEARLRCSPMKGHSHVYWYRQLPEEGLKFMVYLQKENIIDESGMPKERFSAEFPKEGPSILRIQQVVRGDSAAYFCASSPPSMGPGTEAFFGQGTRLTVV.